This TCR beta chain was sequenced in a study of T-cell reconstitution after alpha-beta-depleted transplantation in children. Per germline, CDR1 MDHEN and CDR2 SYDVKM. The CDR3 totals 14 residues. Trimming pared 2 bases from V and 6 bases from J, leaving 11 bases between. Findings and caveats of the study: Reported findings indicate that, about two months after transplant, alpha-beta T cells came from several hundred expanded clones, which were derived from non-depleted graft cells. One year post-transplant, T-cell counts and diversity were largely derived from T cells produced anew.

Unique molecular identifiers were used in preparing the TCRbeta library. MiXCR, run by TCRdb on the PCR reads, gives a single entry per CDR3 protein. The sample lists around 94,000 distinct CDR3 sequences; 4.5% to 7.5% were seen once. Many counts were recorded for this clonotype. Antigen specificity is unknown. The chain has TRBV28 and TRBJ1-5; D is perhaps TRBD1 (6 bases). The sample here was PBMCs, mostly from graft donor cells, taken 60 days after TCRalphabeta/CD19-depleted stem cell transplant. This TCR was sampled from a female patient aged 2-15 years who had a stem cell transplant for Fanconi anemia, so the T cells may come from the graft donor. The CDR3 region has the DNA TGTGCCAGCAGTTTAATTGCAGGGGTTCAGCCCCAGCATTTT. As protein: CASSLIAGVQPQHF.